This T cell receptor beta chain is from a study of blood T cell repertoires in COVID-19 (dated by TCRdb to the early 2020s). About the study as a whole: The collaborator samples originated in the United States, Italy and Spain and spanned the acute and convalescent phases of COVID-19. The prospective study material was composed of cDNA or gDNA derived from T cells, B-cell-depleted T cells, or PBMCs. Deeply sampled blood TCRbeta repertoires from subjects exposed to, actively infected with, or recovered from COVID-19 were included in the dataset. The repertoires were made available in a free public database intended to serve as a resource for research on the immune response to SARS-CoV-2. The samples were drawn from the first 160 participants of the ongoing ImmuneRACE study and from 1,254 subjects provided by 6 global collaborators. Nearly every sample came with metadata listing a de-identified subject ID, COVID-19 status, age in years and sex. Where available, HLA class I and class II types were taken from metadata supplied by the sample provider and were not determined by assay-based typing. What the study reported, not specific to this receptor: Clinical and demographic metadata were provided uncurated, with the amount varying by source and participant.

Collaborating institutions collected whole blood in K2EDTA tubes following their own protocols. For TCRbeta analysis, collaborator samples were shipped as frozen whole blood, as isolated PBMCs, or as DNA extracted from either sample type. The V and J ends are trimmed by 6 bases and 4 bases, leaving 17 bases between them. Spanning cysteine to phenylalanine, the CDR3 consists of 15 amino acids. The retained sequence is limited to the CDR3, 45 bases, with the frame set at the first base. From a lookup of the germline V gene, CDR1 and CDR2 are MNHEY and SVGAGI. TCRbeta CDR3 regions were amplified from genomic DNA using the immunoSEQ Assay, a bias-controlled multiplex PCR. The study's own analysis went as follows. The number of nucleated cells in each sample was estimated from the amplification of reference gene primers within the assay. To quantify the absolute abundance of each unique TCRbeta CDR3 rearrangement, sequence reads were collapsed and filtered. For each sample, productive Simpson clonality was calculated as the square root of Simpson's diversity index over productive rearrangements. Not all clones reach the TCRdb copy of this immuneACCESS table, which keeps in-frame sequences only. Checked studies attribute under half of the gap to unresolved V genes and leave the rest unexplained. D and trimming come from the DNA, and the V and J calls and clone size come from that table. This sample gives about 67,000 clones in total; 87% of them show up just once. Around 20% of the sample rests with the top ten.

This clone appeared a few times. Its antigen specificity is not known. Base qualities were left out, and no much larger clone turns up one base away. The receptor was derived from a woman older than 75 with acute or convalescent COVID-19. The sample comprised peripheral blood. The V and J segments used are TRBV6-5 and TRBJ2-3; TRBD2 could be the D gene, as 5 bases match. The DNA is TGTGCCAGCAGAGCCAATCGGGCGCGGGCAGATACGCAGTATTTT. This gives the protein CASRANRARADTQYF.